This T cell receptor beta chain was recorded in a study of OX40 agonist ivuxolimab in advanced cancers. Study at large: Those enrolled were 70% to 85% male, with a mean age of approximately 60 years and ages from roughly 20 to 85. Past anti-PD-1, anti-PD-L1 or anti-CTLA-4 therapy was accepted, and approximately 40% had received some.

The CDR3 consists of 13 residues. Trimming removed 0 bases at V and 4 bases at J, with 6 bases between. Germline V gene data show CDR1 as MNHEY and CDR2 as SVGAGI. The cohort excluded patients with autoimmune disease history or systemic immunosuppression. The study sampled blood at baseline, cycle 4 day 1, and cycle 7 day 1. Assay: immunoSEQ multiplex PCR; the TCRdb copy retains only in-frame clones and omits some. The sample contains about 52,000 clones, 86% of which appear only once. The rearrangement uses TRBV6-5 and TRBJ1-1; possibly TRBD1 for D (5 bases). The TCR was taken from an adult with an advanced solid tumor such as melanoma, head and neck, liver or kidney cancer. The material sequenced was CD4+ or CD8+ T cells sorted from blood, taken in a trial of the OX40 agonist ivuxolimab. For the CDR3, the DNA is TGTGCCAGCAGTTACTCGGGGGGCACTGAAGCTTTCTTT. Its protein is CASSYSGGTEAFF.